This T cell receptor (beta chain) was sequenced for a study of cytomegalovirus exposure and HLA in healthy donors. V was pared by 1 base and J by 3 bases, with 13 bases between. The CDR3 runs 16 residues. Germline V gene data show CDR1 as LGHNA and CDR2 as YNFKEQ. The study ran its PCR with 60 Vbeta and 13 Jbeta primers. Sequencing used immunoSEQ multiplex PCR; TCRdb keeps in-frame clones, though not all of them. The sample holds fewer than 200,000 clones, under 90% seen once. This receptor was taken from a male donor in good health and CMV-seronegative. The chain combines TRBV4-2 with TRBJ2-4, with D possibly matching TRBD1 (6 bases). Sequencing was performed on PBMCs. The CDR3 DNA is TGTGCCAGCAGCCAAGGGGGGCAGGGCGGCAAAAACATTCAGTACTTC. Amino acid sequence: CASSQGGQGGKNIQYF.